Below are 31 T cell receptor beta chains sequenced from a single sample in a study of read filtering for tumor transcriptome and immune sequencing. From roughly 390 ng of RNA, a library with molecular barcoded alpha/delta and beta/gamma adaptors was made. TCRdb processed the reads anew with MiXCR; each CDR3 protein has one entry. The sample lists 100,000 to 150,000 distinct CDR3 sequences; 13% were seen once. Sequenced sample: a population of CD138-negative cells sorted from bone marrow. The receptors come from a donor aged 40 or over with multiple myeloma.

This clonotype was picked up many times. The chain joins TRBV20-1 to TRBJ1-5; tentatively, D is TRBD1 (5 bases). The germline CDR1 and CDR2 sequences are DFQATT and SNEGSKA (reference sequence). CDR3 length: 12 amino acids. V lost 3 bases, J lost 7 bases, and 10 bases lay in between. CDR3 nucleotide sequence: TGCAGTGCTAGTTGGGGGACCCAGCCCCAGCATTTT. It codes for CSASWGTQPQHF.

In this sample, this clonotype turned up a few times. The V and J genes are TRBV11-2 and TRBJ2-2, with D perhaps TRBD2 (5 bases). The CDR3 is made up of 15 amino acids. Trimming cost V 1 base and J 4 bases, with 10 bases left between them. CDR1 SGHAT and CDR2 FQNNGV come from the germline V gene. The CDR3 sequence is CASSLAWRTTGELFF. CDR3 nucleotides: TGTGCCAGCAGCTTAGCCTGGAGGACCACCGGGGAGCTGTTTTTT.

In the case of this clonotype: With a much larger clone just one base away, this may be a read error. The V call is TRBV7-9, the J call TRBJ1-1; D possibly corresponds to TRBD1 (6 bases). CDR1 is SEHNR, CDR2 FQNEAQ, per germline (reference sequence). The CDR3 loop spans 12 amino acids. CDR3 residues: CASRGAGTDAFF. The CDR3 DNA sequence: TGTGCCAGCAGGGGGGCGGGAACTGACGCTTTCTTT.

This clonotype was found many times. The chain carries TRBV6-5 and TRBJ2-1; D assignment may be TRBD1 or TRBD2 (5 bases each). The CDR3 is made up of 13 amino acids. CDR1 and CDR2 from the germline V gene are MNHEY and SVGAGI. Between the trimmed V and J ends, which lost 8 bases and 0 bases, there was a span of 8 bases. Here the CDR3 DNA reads TGTGCCAGCCAGGGACGCTCCTACAATGAGCAGTTCTTC. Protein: CASQGRSYNEQFF.

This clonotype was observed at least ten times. CDR3 sequence (DNA): TGTGCCAGCAGACTAGATCTATACAATGAGCAGTTCTTC. It is translated as CASRLDLYNEQFF. This chain joins TRBV6-6 and TRBJ2-1; a possible D gene is TRBD2 (5 bases). Between the trimmed V and J ends, which lost 6 bases and 4 bases, there was a span of 10 bases. The CDR3 is 13 residues long. Germline CDR1 is MNHNY and CDR2 is SVGAGI (reference sequence).

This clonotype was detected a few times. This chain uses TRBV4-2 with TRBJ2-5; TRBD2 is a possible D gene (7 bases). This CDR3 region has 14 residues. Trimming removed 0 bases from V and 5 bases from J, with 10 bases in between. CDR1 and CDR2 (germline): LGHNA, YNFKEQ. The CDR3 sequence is CASSQDGRGETQYF. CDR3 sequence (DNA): TGTGCCAGCAGCCAAGATGGGAGGGGGGAGACCCAGTACTTC.

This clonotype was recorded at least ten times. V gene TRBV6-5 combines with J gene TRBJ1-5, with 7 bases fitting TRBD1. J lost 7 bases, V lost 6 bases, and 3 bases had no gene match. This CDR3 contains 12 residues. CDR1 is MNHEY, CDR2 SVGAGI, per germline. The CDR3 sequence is CASSQGEQPQHF. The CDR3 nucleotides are TGTGCCAGCAGCCAGGGGGAACAGCCCCAGCATTTT.

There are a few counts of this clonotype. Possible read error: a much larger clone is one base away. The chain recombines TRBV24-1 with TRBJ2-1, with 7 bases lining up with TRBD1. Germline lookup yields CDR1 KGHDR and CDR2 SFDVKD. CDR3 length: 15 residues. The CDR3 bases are TGTGCCTCCAGTGATTTGAGACAGGGATACAATGAGCAGTTCTTC. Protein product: CASSDLRQGYNEQFF.

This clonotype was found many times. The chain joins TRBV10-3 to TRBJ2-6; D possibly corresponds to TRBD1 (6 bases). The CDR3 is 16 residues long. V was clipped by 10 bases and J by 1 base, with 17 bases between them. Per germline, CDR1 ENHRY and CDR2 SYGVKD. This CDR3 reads CATSTGQVSGANVLTF. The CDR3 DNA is TGTGCCACAAGTACGGGACAAGTATCTGGGGCCAACGTCCTGACTTTC.

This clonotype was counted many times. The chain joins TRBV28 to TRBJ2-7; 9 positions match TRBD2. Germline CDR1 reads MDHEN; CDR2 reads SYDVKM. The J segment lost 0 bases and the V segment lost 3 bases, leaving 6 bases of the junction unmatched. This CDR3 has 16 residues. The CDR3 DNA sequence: TGTGCCAGCAGTTTCGCCCTAGCGGGGCTCTCCTACGAGCAGTACTTC. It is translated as CASSFALAGLSYEQYF.

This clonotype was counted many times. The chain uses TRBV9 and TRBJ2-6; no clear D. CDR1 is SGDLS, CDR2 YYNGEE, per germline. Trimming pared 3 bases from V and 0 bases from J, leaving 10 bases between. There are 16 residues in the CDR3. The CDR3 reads CASSAPTFSGANVLTF. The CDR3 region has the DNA TGTGCCAGCAGCGCCCCGACCTTCTCTGGGGCCAACGTCCTGACTTTC.

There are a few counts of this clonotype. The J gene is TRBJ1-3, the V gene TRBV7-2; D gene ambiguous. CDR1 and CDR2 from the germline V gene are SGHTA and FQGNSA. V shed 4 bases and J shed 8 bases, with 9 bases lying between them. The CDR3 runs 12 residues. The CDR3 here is CASSWAGDTIYF. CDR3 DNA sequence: TGTGCCAGCAGCTGGGCGGGTGACACCATATATTTT.

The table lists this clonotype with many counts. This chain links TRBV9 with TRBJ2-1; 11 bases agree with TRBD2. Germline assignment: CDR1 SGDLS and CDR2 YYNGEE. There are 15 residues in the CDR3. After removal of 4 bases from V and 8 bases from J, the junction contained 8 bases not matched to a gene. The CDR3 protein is CASSFSGRAFHEQFF. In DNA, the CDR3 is TGTGCCAGCAGCTTTAGCGGGAGGGCCTTCCATGAGCAGTTCTTC.

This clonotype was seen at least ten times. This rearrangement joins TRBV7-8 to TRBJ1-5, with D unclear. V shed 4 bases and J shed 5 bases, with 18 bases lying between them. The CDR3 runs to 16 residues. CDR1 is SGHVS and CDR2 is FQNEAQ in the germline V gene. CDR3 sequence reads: CASSWAESRRDQPQHF. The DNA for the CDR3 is TGTGCCAGCAGCTGGGCCGAATCCAGGAGGGATCAGCCCCAGCATTTT. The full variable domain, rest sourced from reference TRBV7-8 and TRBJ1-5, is GAGVSQSPRYKVAKRGQDVALRCDPISGHVSLFWYQQALGQGPEFLTYFQNEAQLDKSGLPSDRFFAERPEGSVSTLKIQRTQQEDSAVYLCASSWAESRRDQPQHFGDGTRLSIL.

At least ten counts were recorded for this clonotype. CDR3 protein: CASSLDPSQPQHF. The CDR3 DNA is TGTGCCAGCAGCTTAGATCCTAGCCAGCCCCAGCATTTT. The V call is TRBV11-2, the J call TRBJ1-5; unclear D gene. The V gene lost 0 bases and the J gene lost 7 bases, with 7 bases spanning the gap. The CDR3 is 13 residues long. Germline values: CDR1 SGHAT, CDR2 FQNNGV.

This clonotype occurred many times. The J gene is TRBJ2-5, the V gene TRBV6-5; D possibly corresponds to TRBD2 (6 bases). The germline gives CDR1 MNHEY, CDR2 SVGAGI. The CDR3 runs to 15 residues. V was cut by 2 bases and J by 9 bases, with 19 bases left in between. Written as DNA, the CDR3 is TGTGCCAGCAGTTACAGTGGACGGGGGAAAGGGGCCCAGTACTTC. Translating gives CASSYSGRGKGAQYF.

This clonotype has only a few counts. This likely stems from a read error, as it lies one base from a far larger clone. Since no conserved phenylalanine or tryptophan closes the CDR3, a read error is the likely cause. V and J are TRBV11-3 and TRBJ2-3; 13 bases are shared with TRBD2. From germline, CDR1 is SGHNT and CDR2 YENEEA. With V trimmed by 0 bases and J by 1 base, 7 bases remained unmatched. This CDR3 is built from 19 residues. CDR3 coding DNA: TGTGCCAGCAGCTTAGATCGATCCGGACTAGCGGGAGGCACAGATACGCAGTATCTT. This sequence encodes CASSLDRSGLAGGTDTQYL.

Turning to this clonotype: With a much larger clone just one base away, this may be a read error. This chain's CDR3 is CVSSTTAPGRSYNEQFF. For the CDR3, the DNA is TGTGTCAGCAGTACGACCGCCCCGGGACGTTCCTACAATGAGCAGTTCTTC. The chain recombines TRBV6-6 with TRBJ2-1; D is tentatively TRBD1 or TRBD2 (5 bases each). Germline lookup yields CDR1 MNHNY and CDR2 SVGAGI (reference sequence). The CDR3 is made up of 17 amino acids.

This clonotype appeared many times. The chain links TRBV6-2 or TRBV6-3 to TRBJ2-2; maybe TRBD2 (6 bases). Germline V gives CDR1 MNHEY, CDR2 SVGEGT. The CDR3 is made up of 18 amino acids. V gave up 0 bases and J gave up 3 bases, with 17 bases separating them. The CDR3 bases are TGTGCCAGCAGTTACTCGTTCCAACGGGGAGGAGACACCGGGGAGCTGTTTTTT. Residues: CASSYSFQRGGDTGELFF.

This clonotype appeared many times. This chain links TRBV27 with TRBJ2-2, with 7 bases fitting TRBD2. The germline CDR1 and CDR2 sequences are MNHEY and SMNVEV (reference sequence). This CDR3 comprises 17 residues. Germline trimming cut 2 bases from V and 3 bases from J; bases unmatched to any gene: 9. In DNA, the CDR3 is TGTGCCAGCAGTTTAGGTCCAGTAGGGAGGGACACCGGGGAGCTGTTTTTT. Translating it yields CASSLGPVGRDTGELFF.

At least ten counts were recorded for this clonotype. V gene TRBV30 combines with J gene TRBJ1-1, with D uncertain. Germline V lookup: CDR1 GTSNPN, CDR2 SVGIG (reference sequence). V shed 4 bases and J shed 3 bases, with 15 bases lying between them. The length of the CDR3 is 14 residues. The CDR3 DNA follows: TGTGCCTGGACCCCCATCATCGGGGACACTGAAGCTTTCTTT. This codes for CAWTPIIGDTEAFF.

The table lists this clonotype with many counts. CDR3 sequence (DNA): TGTGCCAGCAGTTACTCAACGGCGGGTCCCCACCCCGCAGATACGCAGTATTTT. As protein: CASSYSTAGPHPADTQYF. V gene TRBV6-2 or TRBV6-3 combines with J gene TRBJ2-3; D possibly corresponds to TRBD2 (5 bases). Germline CDR1 reads MNHEY; CDR2 reads SVGEGT. Trimming removed 0 bases from V and 4 bases from J, with 20 bases in between. This CDR3 is 18 amino acids long.

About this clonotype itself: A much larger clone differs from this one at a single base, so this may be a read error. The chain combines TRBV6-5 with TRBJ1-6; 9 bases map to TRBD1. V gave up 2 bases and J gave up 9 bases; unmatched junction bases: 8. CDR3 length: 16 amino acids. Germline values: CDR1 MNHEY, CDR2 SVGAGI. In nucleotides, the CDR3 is TGTGCCAGCAGTTACATGACGGGACAGGGAGCTTCACCCCTCCACTTT. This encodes CASSYMTGQGASPLHF.

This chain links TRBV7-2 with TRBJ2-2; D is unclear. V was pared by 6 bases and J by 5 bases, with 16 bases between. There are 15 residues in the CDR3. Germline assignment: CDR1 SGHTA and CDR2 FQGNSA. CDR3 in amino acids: CASSPFEGCTGELFF. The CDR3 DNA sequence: TGTGCCAGCAGTCCCTTTGAAGGGTGTACCGGGGAGCTGTTTTTT.

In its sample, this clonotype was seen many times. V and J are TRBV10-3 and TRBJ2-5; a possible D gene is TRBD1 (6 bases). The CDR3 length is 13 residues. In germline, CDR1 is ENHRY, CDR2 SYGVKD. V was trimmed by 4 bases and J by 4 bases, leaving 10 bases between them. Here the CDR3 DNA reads TGTGCCATCAGTGGGAGCAGGGGAGAGACCCAGTACTTC. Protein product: CAISGSRGETQYF.

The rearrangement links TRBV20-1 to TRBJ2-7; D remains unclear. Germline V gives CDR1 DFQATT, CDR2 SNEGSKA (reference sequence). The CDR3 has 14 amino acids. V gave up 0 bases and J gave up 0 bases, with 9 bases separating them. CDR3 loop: CSARDSRSSYEQYF. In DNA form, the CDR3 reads TGCAGTGCTAGAGATAGCAGGAGCTCCTACGAGCAGTACTTC.

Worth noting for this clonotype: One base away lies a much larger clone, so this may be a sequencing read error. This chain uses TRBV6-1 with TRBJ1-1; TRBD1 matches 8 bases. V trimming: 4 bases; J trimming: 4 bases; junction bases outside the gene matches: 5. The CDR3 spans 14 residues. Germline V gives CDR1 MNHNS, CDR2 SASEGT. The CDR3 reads CASSGAGGGTEAFF. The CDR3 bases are TGTGCCAGCAGTGGGGCAGGGGGCGGCACTGAAGCTTTCTTT.

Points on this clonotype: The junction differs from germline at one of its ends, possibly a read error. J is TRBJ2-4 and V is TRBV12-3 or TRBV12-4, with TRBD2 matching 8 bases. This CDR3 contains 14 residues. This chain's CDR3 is CASGLGLAKNVQYF. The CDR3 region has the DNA TGTGCCAGCGGTTTAGGACTAGCCAAAAACGTTCAGTACTTC.

CDR3 DNA sequence: TGCGCCAGCAGCCAAGCAAGCCCCTACTCTGGAAACACCATATATTTT. It is translated as CASSQASPYSGNTIYF. The chain combines TRBV4-3 with TRBJ1-3; D ambiguous. Per the germline V gene, CDR1 is LGHNA and CDR2 is YSLEER. V was cut by 1 base and J by 0 bases, with 10 bases left in between. The CDR3 covers 16 residues.

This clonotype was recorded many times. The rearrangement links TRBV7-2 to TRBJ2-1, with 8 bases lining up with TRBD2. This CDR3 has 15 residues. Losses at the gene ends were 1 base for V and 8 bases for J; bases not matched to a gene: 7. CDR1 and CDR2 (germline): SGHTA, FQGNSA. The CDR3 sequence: CASSLGGRFIDEQFF. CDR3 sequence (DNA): TGTGCCAGCAGCTTAGGCGGGAGGTTTATCGATGAGCAGTTCTTC.

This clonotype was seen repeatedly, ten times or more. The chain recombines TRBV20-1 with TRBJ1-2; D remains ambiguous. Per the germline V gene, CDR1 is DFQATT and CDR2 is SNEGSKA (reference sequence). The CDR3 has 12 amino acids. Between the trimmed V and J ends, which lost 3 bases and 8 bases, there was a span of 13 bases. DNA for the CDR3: TGCAGTGCTAGGCTGGCCGGCTACGGCTACACCTTC. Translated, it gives CSARLAGYGYTF.